What follows are 4 T cell receptor beta chains derived from one specimen sequenced in a study of T cell repertoires in cytomegalovirus infection. These receptors have no identified antigens. TCRdb re-called the reads with MiXCR, one entry per CDR3 protein. The sample yields roughly 110,000 distinct CDR3 sequences, 30% seen once. The sample consisted of CD8+ T cells from cultured PBMCs, taken from culture after CMV antigen stimulation. Receptor source: a human donor in good health (CMV status not recorded). Some clones in this sample may be carry-over from other donors' samples.

J is TRBJ1-6 and V is TRBV10-3; 9 positions agree with TRBD1. Trimming cost V 6 bases and J 7 bases; bases outside gene matches: 7. The germline CDR1 and CDR2 sequences are ENHRY and SYGVKD. The CDR3 runs to 15 residues. CDR3 nucleotides: TGTGCCATCAGCCGAACAGGGGGCAAAAATTCACCCCTCCACTTT. Its protein product is CAISRTGGKNSPLHF.

This clonotype was seen more than once but under ten times. V usage is TRBV7-9 and J usage is TRBJ1-2; D gene unclear. This CDR3 is built from 14 residues. Trimming took 4 bases from V and 4 from J, leaving 13 bases between them. From germline, CDR1 is SEHNR and CDR2 FQNEAQ (reference sequence). The DNA for the CDR3 is TGTGCCAGCAGCTCAGCTGCCTTAAGCTATGGCTACACCTTC. Translation: CASSSAALSYGYTF.

This clonotype was seen a few times. The genes are TRBV7-6 and TRBJ2-1; D is perhaps TRBD2 (6 bases). Trimming left V 5 bases short and J 6 bases short, with 26 bases between. Germline V lookup: CDR1 SGHVS, CDR2 FNYEAQ. The CDR3 is 18 amino acids. CDR3 DNA sequence: TGTGCCAGCAGCCCCATTGGCGGGGTTATGGGGAACCTCAATGAGCAGTTCTTC. This codes for CASSPIGGVMGNLNEQFF.

The chain links TRBV12-5 to TRBJ1-1, with TRBD1 matching over 10 bases. CDR3 length equals 14 residues. The trim removed 7 bases at V and 1 base at J, leaving 3 bases unmatched. Germline V gene data show CDR1 as LGHNT and CDR2 as FRNRAP. The CDR3 region is CASVGDRGNTEAFF. The DNA for the CDR3 is TGTGCTAGTGTCGGGGACAGGGGGAACACTGAAGCTTTCTTT.